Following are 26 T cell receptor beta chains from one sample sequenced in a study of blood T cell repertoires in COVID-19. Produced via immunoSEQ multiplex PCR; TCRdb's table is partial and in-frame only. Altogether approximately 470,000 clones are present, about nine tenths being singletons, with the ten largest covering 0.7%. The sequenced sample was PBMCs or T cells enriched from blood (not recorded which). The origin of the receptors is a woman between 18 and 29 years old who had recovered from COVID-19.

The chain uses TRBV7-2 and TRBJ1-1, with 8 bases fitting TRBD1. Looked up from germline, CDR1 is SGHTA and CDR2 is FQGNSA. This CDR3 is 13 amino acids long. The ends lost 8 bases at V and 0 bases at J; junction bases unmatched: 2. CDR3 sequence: CASGDRLNTEAFF. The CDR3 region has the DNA TGTGCCAGCGGGGACAGGCTGAACACTGAAGCTTTCTTT. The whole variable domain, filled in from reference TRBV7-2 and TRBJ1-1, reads GAGVSQSPSNKVTEKGKDVELRCDPISGHTALYWYRQSLGQGLEFLIYFQGNSAPDKSGLPSDRFSAERTGGSVSTLTIQRTQQEDSAVYLCASGDRLNTEAFFGQGTRLTVV.

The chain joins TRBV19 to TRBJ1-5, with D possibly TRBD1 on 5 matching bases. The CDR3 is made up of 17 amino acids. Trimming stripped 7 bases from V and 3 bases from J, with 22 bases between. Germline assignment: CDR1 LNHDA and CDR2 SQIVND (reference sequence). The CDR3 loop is CASTPMGRVTLNQPQHF. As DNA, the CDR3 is TGTGCCAGTACCCCTATGGGCAGGGTGACTCTCAATCAGCCCCAGCATTTT.

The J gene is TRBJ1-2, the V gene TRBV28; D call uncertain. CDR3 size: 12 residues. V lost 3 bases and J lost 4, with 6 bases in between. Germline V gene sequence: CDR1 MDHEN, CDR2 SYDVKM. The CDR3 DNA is TGTGCCAGCAGTTTTCAGGCCTATGGCTACACCTTC. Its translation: CASSFQAYGYTF.

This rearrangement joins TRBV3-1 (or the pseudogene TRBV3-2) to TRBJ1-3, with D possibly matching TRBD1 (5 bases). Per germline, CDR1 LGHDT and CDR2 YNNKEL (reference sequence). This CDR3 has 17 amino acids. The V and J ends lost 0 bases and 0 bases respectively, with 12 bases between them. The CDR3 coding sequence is TGTGCCAGCAGCCAAGAGGGAGGGGCGAGCTCTGGAAACACCATATATTTT. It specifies CASSQEGGASSGNTIYF.

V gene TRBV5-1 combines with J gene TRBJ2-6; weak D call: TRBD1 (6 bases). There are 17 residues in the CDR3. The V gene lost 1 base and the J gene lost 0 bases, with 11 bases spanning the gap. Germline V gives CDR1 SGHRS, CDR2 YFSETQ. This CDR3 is CASSLRQTGSGANVLTF. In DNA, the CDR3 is TGCGCCAGCAGCTTGCGACAGACAGGCTCTGGGGCCAACGTCCTGACTTTC.

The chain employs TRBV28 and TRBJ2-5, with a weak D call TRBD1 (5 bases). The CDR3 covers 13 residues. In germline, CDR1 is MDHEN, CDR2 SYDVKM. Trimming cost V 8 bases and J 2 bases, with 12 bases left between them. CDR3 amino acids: CASGTGAQETQYF. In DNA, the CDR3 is TGTGCCAGCGGTACAGGTGCACAAGAGACCCAGTACTTC.

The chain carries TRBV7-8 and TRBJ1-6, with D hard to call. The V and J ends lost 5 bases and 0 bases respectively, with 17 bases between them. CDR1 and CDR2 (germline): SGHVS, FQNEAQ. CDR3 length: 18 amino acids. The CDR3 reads CASSHEPPGSSYNSPLHF. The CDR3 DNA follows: TGTGCCAGCAGCCACGAACCTCCTGGGAGCTCCTATAATTCACCCCTCCACTTT.

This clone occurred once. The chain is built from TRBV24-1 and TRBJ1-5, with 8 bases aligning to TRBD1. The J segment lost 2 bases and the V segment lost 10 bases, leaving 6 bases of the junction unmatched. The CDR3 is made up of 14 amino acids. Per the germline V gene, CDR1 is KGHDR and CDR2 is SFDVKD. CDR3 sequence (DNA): TGTGCCACTGCAGGGGGCGAGGGCAATCAGCCCCAGCATTTT. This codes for CATAGGEGNQPQHF.

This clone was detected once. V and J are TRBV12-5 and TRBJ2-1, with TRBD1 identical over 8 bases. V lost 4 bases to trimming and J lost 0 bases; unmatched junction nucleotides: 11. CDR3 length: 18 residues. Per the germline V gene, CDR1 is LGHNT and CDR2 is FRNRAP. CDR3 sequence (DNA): TGTGCTAGTGGTTCGGACAGGGTCCCAGTCAGCTCCTACAATGAGCAGTTCTTC. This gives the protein CASGSDRVPVSSYNEQFF.

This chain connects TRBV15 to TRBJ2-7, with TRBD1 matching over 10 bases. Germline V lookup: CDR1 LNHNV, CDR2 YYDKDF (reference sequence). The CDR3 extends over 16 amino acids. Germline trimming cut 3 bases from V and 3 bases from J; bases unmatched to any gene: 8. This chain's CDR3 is CATSSPVGTGVYEQYF. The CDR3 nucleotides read TGTGCCACCAGCAGCCCAGTAGGGACAGGGGTCTACGAGCAGTACTTC.

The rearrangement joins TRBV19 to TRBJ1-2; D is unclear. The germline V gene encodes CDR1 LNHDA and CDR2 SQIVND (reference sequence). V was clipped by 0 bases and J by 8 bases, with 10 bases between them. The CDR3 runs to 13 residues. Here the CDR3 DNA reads TGTGCCAGTAGTATAGATCAAGGCGGAGGCTACACCTTC. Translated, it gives CASSIDQGGGYTF.

The CDR3 region is CASSPISGGSYNEQFF. DNA of the CDR3: TGCGCCAGCAGTCCAATATCAGGGGGTTCCTACAATGAGCAGTTCTTC. The chain couples TRBV5-1 to TRBJ2-1; TRBD1 matches at 7 bases. The CDR3 extends over 16 amino acids. Trimming cost V 5 bases and J 1 base; bases outside gene matches: 9. Germline CDR1 and CDR2: SGHRS and YFSETQ.

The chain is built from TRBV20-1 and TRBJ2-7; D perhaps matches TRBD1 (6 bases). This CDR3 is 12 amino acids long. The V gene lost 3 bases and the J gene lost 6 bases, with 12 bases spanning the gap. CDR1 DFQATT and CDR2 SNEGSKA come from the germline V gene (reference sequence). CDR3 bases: TGCAGTGCTAGTTACAGGGTCGGCGAGCAGTACTTC. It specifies CSASYRVGEQYF.

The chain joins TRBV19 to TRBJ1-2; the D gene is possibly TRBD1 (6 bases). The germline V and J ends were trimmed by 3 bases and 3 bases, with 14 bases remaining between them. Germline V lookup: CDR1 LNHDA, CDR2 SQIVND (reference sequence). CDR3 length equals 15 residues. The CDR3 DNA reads TGTGCCAGTAGTATGGGGGACACTGAGGACTATGGCTACACCTTC. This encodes CASSMGDTEDYGYTF.

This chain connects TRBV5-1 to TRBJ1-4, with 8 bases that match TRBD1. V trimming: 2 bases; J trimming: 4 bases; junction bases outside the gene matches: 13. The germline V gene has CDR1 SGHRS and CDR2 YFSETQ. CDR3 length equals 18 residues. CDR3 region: CASSLGPDRGGINEKLFF. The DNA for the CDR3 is TGCGCCAGCAGCTTAGGACCTGACAGGGGAGGGATTAATGAAAAACTGTTTTTT.

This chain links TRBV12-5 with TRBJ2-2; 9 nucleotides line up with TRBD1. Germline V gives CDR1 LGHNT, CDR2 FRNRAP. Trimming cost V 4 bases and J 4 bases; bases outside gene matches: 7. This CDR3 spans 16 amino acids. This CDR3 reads CASGSTDRGCTGELFF. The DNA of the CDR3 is TGTGCTAGTGGTTCCACCGACAGGGGGTGCACCGGGGAGCTGTTTTTT.

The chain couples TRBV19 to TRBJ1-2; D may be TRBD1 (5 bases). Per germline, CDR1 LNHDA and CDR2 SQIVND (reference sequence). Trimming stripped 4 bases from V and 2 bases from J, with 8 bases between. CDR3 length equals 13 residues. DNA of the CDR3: TGTGCCAGTAGTACTCGACAGAACTATGGCTACACCTTC. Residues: CASSTRQNYGYTF.

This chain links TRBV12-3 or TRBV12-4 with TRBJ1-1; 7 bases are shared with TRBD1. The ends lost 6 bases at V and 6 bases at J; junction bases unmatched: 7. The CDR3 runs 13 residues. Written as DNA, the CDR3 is TGTGCCAGCAGCCTCAACAGGGGCGCTGAAGCTTTCTTT. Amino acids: CASSLNRGAEAFF.

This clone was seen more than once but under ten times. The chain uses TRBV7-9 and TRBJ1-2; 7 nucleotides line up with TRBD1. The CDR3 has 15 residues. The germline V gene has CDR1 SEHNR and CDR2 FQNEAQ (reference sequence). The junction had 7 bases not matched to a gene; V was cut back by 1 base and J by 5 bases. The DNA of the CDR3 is TGTGCCAGCAGCTTAGAGGCAGGGGGAGCATATGGCTACACCTTC. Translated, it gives CASSLEAGGAYGYTF.

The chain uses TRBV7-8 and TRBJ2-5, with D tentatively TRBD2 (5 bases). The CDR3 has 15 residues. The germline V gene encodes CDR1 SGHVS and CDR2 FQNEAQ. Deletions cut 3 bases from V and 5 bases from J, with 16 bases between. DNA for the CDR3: TGTGCCAGCAGCTTTACCGAGGGCCTCAGGGAGACCCAGTACTTC. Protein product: CASSFTEGLRETQYF.

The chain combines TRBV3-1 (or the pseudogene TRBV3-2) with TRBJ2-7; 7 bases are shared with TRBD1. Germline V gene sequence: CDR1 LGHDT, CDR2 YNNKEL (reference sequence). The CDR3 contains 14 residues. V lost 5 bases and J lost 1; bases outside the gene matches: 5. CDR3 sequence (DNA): TGTGCCAGCAGCTTTGACAGGGTATCCTACGAGCAGTACTTC. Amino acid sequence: CASSFDRVSYEQYF.

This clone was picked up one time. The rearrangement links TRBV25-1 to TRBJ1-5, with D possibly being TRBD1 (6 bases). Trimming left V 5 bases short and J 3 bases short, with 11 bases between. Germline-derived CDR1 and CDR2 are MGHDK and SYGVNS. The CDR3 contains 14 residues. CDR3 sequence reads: CASSRGGDNQPQHF. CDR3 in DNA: TGTGCCAGCAGTAGAGGGGGGGACAATCAGCCCCAGCATTTT.

The CDR3 sequence: CASSPSWTDLNTEAFF. As DNA, the CDR3 is TGTGCCAGCTCACCGAGCTGGACAGACTTGAACACTGAAGCTTTCTTT. The chain has TRBV18 and TRBJ1-1; D is possibly TRBD1 (6 bases). Germline-derived CDR1 and CDR2 are KGHSH and LQKENI. V lost 3 bases to trimming and J lost 0 bases, with 14 bases between them. The CDR3 is 16 residues long.

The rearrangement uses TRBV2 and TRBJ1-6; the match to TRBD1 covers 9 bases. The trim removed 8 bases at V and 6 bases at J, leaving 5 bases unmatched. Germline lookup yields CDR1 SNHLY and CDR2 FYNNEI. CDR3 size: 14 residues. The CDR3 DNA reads TGTGCCAGCGGCCCGGGACAGGGTAATTCACCCCTCCACTTT. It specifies CASGPGQGNSPLHF.

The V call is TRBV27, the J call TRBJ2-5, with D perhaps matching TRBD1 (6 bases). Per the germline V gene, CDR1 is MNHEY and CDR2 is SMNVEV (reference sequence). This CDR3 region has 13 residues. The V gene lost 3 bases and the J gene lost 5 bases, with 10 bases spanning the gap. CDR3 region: CASSFRQGETQYF. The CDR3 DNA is TGTGCCAGCAGTTTCCGCCAGGGGGAGACCCAGTACTTC.

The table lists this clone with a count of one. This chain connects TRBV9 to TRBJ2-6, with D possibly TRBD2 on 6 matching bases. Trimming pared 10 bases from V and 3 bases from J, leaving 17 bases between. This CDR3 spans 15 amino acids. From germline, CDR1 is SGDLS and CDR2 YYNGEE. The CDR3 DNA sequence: TGTGCCTCGACTGGGGAGGCCTATGGGGCCAACGTCCTGACTTTC. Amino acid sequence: CASTGEAYGANVLTF.